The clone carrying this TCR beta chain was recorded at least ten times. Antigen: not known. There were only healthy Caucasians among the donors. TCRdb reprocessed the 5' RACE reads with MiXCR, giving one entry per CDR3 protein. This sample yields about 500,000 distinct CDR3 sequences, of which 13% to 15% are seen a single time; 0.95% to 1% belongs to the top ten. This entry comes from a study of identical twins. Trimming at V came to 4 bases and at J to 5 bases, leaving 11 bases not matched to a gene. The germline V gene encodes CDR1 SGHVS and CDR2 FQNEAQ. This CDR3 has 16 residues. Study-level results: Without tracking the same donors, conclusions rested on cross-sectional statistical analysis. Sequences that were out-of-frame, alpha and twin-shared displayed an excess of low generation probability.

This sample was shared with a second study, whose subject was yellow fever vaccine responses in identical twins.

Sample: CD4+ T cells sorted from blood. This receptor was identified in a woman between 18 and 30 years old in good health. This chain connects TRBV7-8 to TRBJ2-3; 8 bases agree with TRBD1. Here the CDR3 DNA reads TGTGCCAGCAGCTCCCTTGGGCAGGGGGCCAGAGATACGCAGTATTTT. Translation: CASSSLGQGARDTQYF.